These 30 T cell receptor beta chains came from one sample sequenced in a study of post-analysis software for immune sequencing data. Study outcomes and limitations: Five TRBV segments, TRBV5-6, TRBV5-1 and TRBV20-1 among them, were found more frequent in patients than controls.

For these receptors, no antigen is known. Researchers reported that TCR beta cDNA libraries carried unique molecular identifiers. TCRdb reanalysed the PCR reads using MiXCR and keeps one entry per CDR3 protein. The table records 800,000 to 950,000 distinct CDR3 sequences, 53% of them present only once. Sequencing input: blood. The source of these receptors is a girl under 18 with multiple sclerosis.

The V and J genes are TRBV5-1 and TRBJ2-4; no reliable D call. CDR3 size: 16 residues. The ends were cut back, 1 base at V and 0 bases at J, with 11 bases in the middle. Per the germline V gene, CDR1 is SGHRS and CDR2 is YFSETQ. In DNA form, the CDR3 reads TGCGCCAGCAGCTTGTTTGGTGGCCAAGCCAAAAACATTCAGTACTTC. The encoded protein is CASSLFGGQAKNIQYF.

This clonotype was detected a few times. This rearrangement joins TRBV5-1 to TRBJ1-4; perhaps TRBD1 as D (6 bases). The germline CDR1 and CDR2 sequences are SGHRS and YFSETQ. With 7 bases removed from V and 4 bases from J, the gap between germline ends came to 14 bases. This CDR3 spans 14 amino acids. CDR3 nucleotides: TGCGCCAGCTGCCAGGACAGCGTTAATGAAAAACTGTTTTTT. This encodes CASCQDSVNEKLFF.

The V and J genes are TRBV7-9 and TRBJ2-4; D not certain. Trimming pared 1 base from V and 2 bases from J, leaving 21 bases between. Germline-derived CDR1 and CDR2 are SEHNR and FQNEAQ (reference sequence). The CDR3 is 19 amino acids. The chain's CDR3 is CASSLGLNPDPGPKNIQYF. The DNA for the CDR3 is TGTGCCAGCAGCTTAGGATTAAACCCAGACCCAGGACCCAAAAACATTCAGTACTTC.

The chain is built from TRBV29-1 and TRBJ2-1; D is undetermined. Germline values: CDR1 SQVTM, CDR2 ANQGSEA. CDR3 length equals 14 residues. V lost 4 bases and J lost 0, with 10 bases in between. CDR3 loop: CSVGGVSSYNEQFF. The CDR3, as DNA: TGCAGCGTTGGTGGGGTTAGCTCCTACAATGAGCAGTTCTTC.

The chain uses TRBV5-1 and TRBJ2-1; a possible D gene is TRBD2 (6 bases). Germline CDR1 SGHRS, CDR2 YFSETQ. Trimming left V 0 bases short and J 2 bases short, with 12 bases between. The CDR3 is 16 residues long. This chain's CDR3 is CASSLDGRGTYNEQFF. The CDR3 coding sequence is TGCGCCAGCAGCTTGGACGGGAGAGGAACCTACAATGAGCAGTTCTTC. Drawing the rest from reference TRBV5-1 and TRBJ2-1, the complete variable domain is KAGVTQTPRYLIKTRGQQVTLSCSPISGHRSVSWYQQTPGQGLQFLFEYFSETQRNKGNFPGRFSGRQFSNSRSEMNVSTLELGDSALYLCASSLDGRGTYNEQFFGPGTRLTVL.

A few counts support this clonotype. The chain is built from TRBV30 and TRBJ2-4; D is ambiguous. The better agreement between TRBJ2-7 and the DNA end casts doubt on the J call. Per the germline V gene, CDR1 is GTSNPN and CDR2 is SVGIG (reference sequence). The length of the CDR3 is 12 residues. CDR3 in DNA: TGTGCCTGTTACAGTCACCTCTACGAGCAGTACTTC. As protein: CACYSHLYEQYF.

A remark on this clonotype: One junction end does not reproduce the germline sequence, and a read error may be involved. The CDR3 nucleotides read TGTGCCACCACCCCGGGACAGGGGATTGAGGGCACAGACACGCAGTATTTT. Its protein product is CATTPGQGIEGTDTQYF. V usage is TRBV10-3 and J usage is TRBJ2-3; TRBD1 agrees at 10 bases. Germline values: CDR1 ENHRY, CDR2 SYGVKD. The length of the CDR3 is 17 residues.

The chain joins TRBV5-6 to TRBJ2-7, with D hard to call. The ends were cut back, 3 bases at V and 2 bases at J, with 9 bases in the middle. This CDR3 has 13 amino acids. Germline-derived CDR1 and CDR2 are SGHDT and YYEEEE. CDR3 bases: TGTGCCAGCAGCTGGGCCTCAACCTACGAGCAGTACTTC. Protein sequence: CASSWASTYEQYF.

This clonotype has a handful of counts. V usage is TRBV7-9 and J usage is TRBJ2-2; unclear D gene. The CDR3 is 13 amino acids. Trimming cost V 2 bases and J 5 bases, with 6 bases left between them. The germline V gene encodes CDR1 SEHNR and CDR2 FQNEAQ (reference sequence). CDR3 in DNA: TGTGCCAGCAGCTTATTCGGAACCGGGGAGCTGTTTTTT. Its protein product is CASSLFGTGELFF.

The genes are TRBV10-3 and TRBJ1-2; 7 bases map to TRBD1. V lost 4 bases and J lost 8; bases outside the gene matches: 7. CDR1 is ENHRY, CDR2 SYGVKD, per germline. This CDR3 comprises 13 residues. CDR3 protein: CAISGGTERGYTF. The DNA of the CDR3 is TGTGCCATCAGTGGGGGGACAGAGAGGGGCTACACCTTC.

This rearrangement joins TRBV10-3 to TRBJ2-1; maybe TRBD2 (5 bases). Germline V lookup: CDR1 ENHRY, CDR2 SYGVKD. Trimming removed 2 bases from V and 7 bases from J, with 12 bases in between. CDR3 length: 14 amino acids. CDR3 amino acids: CAISEQVASNEQFF. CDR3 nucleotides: TGTGCCATCAGTGAGCAGGTAGCGAGTAATGAGCAGTTCTTC.

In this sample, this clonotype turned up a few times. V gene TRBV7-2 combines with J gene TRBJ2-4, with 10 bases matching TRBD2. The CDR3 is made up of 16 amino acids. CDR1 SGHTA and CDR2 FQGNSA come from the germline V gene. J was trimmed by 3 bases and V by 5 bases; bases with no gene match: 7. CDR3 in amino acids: CASSPSGSFGKNIQYF. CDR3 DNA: TGTGCCAGCAGCCCTAGCGGGAGCTTTGGCAAAAACATTCAGTACTTC.

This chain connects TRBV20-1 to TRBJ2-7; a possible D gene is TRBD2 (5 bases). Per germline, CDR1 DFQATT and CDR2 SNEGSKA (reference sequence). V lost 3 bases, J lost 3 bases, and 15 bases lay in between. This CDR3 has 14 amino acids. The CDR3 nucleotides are TGCAGTGCTAGGGACTTGGGCGGCTACTACGAGCAGTACTTC. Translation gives CSARDLGGYYEQYF.

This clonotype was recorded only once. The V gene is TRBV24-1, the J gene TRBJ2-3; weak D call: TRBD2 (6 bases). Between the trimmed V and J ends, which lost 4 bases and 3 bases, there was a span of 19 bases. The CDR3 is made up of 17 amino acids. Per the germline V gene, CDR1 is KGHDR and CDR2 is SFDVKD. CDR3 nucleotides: TGTGCCACCAGTGACCGACCAGGGCGGGGTGCGACAGATACGCAGTATTTT. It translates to CATSDRPGRGATDTQYF.

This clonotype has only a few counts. The DNA for the CDR3 is TGCAGTGCTAACCGGGACGGGACCTACGAGCAGTACTTC. This encodes CSANRDGTYEQYF. The chain carries TRBV20-1 and TRBJ2-4, with D possibly called TRBD1 or TRBD2 (5 bases each). The J call is doubtful: the DNA matches TRBJ2-7 better. The CDR3 is 13 amino acids. The germline V gene has CDR1 DFQATT and CDR2 SNEGSKA (reference sequence).

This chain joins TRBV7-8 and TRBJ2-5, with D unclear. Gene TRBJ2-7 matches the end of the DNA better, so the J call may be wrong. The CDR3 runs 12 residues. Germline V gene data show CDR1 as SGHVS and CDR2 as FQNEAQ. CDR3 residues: CASSLDPSEQYF. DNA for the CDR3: TGTGCCAGCAGCTTAGATCCAAGCGAGCAGTACTTC.

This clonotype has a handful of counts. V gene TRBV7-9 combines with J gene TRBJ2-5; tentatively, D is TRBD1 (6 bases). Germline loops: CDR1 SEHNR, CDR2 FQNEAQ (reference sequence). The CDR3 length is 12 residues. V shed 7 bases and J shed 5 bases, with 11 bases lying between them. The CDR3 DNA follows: TGTGCCAGCACTACAGGGTGGGAGACCCAGTACTTC. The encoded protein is CASTTGWETQYF.

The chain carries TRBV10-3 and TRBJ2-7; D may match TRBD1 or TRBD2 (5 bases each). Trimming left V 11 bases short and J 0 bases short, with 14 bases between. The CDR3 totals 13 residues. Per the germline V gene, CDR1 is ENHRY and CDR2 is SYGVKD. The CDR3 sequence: CAYRDEYSYEQYF. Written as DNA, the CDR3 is TGTGCCTATCGGGACGAATACTCCTACGAGCAGTACTTC.

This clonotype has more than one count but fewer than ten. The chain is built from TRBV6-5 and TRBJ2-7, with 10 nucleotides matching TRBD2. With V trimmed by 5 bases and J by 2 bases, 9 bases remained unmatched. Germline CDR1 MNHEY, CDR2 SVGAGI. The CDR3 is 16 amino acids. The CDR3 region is CASSQRLAGAPYEQYF. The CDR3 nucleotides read TGTGCCAGCAGTCAGCGGCTAGCGGGGGCTCCCTACGAGCAGTACTTC.

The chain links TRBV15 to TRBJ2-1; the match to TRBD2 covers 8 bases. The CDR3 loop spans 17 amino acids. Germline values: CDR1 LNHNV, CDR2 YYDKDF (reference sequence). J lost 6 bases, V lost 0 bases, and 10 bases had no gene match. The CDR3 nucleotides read TGTGCCACCAGCAGAGAGGCGGGAGGAGGACGAAGCAATGAGCAGTTCTTC. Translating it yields CATSREAGGGRSNEQFF.

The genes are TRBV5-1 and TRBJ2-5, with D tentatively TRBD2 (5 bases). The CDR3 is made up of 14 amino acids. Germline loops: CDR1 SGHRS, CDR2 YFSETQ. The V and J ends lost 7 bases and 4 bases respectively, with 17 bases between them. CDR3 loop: CASESGVGRETQYF. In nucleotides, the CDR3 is TGCGCCAGCGAATCCGGGGTCGGCCGAGAGACCCAGTACTTC.

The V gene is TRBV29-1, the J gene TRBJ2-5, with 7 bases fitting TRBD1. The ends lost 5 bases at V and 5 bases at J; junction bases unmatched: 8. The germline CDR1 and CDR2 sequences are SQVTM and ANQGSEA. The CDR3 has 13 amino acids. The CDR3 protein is CSVRQGVWETQYF. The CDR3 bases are TGCAGCGTTCGGCAGGGGGTATGGGAGACCCAGTACTTC.

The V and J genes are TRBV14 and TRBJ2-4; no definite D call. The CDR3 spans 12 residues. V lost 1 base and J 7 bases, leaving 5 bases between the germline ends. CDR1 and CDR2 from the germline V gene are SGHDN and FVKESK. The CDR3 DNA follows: TGTGCCAGCAGCCAAGCAGAGAACATTCAGTACTTC. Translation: CASSQAENIQYF.

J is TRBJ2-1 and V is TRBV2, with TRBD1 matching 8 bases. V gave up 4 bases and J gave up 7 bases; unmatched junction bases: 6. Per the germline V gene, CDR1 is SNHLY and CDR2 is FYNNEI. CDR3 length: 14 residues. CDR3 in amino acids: CASSVRQGPNEQFF. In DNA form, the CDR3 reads TGTGCCAGCAGTGTGAGACAGGGGCCTAATGAGCAGTTCTTC.

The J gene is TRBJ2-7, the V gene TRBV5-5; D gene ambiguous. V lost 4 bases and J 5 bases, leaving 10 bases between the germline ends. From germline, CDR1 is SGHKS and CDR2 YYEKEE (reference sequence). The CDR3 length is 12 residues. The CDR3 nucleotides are TGTGCCAGCAGCAGTCATCCCCACGAGCAGTACTTC. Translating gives CASSSHPHEQYF. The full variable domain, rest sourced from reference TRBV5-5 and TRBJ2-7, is DAGVTQSPTHLIKTRGQQVTLRCSPISGHKSVSWYQQVLGQGPQFIFQYYEKEERGRGNFPDRFSARQFPNYSSELNVNALLLGDSALYLCASSSHPHEQYFGPGTRLTVT.

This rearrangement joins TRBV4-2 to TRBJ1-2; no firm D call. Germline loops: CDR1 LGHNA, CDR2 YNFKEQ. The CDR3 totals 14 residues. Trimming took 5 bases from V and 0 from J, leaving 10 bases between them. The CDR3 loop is CASSIEWSNYGYTF. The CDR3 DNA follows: TGTGCCAGCAGCATTGAATGGTCTAACTATGGCTACACCTTC.

CDR3 DNA: TGTGCCAGCAGTTACGGGGTGAGGGGGGAGTATGGCTACACCTTC. This codes for CASSYGVRGEYGYTF. V usage is TRBV6-6 and J usage is TRBJ1-2; TRBD1 might be the D (6 bases). The ends were cut back, 2 bases at V and 5 bases at J, with 15 bases in the middle. The CDR3 contains 15 residues. The germline CDR1 and CDR2 sequences are MNHNY and SVGAGI (reference sequence).

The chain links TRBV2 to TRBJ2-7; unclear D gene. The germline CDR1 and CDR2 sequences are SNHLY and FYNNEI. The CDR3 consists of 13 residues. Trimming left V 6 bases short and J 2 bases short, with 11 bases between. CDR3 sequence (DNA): TGTGCCAGCAGACCATTCGACGCCTACGAGCAGTACTTC. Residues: CASRPFDAYEQYF.

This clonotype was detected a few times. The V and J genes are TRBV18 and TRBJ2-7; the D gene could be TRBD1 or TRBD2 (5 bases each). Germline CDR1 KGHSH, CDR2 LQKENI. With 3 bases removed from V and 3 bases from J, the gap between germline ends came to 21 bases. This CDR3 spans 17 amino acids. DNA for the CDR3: TGTGCCAGCTCACCTCTCCGGGACCAAGGAAGGGTCTACGAGCAGTACTTC. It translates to CASSPLRDQGRVYEQYF.

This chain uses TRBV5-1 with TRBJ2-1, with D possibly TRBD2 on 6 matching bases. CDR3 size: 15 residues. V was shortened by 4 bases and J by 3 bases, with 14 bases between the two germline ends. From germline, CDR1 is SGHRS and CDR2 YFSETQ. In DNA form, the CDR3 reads TGCGCCAGCAGCCCGGTCGGGGGAGTCTACAATGAGCAGTTCTTC. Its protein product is CASSPVGGVYNEQFF.